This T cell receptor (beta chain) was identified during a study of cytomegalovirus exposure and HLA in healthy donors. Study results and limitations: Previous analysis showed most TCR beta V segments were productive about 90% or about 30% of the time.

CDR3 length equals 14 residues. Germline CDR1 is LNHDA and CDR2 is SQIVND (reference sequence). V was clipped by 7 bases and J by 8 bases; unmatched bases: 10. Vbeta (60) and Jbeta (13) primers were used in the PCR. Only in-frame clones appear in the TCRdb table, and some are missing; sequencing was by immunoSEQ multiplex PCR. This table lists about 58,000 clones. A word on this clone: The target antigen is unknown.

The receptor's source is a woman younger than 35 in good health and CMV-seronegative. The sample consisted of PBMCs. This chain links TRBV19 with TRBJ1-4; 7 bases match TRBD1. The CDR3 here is CASMNRGAGEKLFF. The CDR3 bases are TGTGCCAGTATGAACAGGGGTGCGGGGGAAAAACTGTTTTTT.